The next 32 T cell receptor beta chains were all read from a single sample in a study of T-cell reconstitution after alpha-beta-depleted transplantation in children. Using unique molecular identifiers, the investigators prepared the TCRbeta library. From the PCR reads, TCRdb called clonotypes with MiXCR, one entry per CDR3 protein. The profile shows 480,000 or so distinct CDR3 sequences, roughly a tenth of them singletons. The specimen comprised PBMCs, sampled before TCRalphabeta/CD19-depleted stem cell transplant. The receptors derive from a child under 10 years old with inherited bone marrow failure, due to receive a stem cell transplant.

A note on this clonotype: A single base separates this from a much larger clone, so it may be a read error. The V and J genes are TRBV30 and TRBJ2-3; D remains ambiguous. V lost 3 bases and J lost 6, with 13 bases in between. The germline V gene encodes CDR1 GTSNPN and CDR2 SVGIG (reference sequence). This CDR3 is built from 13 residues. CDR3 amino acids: CAWRTKNKDTQYF. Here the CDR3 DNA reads TGTGCCTGGAGGACCAAAAACAAGGATACGCAGTATTTT.

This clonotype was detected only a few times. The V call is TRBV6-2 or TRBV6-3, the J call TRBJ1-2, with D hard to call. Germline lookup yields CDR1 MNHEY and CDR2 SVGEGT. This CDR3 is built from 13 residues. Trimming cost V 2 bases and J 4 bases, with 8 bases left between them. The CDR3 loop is CASSYEGGYGYTF. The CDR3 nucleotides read TGTGCCAGCAGTTACGAGGGAGGCTATGGCTACACCTTC.

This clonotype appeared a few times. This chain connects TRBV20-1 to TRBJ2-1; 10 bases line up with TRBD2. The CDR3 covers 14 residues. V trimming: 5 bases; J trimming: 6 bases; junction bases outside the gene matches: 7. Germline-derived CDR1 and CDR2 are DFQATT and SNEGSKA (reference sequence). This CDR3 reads CSAAGTSAFNEQFF. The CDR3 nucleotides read TGCAGTGCTGCCGGGACTAGCGCATTCAATGAGCAGTTCTTC.

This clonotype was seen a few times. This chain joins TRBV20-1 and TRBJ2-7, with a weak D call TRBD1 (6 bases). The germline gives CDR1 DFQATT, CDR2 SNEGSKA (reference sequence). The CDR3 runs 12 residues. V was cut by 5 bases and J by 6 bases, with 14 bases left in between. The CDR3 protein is CSALQGTSEQYF. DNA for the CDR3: TGCAGTGCTTTACAGGGAACGTCCGAGCAGTACTTC.

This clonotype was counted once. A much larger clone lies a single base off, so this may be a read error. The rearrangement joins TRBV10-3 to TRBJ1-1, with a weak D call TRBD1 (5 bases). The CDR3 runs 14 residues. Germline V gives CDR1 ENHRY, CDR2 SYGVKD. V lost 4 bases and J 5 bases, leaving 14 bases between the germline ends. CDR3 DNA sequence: TGTGCCATCAGTGGTCGGCCAGGGCAGACTGAAGCTTTCTTT. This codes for CAISGRPGQTEAFF.

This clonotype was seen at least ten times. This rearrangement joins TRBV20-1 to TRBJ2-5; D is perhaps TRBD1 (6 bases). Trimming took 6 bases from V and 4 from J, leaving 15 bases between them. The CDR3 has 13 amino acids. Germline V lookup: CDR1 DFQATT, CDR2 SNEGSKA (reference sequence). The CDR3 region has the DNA TGCAGTGCCCTCATTCAGGGGACAGAGACCCAGTACTTC. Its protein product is CSALIQGTETQYF.

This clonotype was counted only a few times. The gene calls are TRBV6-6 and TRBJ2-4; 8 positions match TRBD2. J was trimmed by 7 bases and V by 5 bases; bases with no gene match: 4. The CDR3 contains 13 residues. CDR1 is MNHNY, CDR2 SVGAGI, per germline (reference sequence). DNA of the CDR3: TGTGCCAGCAGTCCGGGGGGGGGGAACATTCAGTACTTC. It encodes CASSPGGGNIQYF.

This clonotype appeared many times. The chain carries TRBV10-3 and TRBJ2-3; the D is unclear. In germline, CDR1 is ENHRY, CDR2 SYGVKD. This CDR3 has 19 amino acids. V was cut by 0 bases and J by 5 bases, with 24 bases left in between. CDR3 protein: CAISESVALPMRMEDTQYF. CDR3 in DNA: TGTGCCATCAGTGAGTCGGTAGCCCTCCCGATGAGGATGGAAGATACGCAGTATTTT.

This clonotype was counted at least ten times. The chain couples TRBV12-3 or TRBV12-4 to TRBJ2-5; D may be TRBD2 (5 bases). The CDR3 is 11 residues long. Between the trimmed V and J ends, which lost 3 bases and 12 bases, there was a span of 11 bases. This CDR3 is CASSLGDYEYF. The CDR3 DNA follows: TGTGCCAGCAGTTTGGGAGACTATGAGTACTTC.

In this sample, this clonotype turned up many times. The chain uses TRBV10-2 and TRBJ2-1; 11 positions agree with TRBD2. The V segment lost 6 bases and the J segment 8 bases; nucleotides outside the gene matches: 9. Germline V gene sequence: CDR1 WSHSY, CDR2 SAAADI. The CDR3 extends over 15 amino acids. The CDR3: CASRPGTSGFYEQFF. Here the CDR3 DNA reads TGCGCCAGCAGGCCCGGGACTAGCGGTTTCTATGAGCAGTTCTTC.

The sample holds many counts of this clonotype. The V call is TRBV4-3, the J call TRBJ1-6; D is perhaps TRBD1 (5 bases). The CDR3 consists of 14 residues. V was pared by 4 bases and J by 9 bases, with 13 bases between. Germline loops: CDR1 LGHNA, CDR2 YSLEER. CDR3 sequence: CASSPDSLGSPLHF. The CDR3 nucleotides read TGCGCCAGCAGCCCAGACAGTTTGGGTTCACCCCTCCACTTT.

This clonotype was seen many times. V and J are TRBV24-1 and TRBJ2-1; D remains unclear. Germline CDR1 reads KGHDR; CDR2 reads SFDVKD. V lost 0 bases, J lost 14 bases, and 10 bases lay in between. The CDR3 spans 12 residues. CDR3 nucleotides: TGTGCCACCAGTGATTTGGGTTACGTAGAGTTCTTC. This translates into CATSDLGYVEFF.

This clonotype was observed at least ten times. CDR3 DNA sequence: TGCAGCGTTGCTAGCGGGAGGGGGGGTTACAATGAGCAGTTCTTC. Translated, it gives CSVASGRGGYNEQFF. The gene calls are TRBV29-1 and TRBJ2-1; 12 bases fit TRBD2. This CDR3 comprises 15 residues. CDR1 is SQVTM, CDR2 ANQGSEA, per germline. After removal of 4 bases from V and 4 bases from J, the junction contained 5 bases not matched to a gene.

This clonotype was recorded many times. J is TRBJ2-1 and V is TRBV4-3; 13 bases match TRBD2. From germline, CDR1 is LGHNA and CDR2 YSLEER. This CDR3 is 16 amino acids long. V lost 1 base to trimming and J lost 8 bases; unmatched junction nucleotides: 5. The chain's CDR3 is CASSQGTSGSGHEQFF. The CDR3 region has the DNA TGCGCCAGCAGCCAAGGGACTAGCGGGAGCGGCCATGAGCAGTTCTTC.

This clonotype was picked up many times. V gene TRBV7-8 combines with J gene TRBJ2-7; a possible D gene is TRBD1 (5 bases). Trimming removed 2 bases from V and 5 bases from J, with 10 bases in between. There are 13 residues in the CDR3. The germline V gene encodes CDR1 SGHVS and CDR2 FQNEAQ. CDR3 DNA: TGTGCCAGCAGCTTACTTTGGGGCCACGAGCAGTACTTC. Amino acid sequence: CASSLLWGHEQYF.

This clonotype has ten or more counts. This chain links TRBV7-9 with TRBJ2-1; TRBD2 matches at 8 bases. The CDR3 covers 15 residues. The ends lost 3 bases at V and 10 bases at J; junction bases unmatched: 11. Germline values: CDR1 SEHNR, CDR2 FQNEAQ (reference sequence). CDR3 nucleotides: TGTGCCAGCAGCTTTGTGCAGCGGGGGTGGGGAGAGCAGTTCTTC. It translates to CASSFVQRGWGEQFF.

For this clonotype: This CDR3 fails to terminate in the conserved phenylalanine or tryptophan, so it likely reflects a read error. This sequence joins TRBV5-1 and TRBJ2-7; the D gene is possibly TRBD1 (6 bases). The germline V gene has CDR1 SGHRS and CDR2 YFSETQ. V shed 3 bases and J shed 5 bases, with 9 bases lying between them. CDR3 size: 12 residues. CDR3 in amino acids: CASSSGTHEQYS. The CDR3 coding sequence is TGCGCCAGCAGCTCAGGGACACACGAGCAGTACTCC.

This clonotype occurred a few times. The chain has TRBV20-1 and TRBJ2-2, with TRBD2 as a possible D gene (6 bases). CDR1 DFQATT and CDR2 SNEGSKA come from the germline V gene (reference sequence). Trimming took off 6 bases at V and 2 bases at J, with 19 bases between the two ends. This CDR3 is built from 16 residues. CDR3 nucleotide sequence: TGCAGTGCGGGGGACTTCGACCACCTAAACACCGGGGAGCTGTTTTTT. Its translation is CSAGDFDHLNTGELFF.

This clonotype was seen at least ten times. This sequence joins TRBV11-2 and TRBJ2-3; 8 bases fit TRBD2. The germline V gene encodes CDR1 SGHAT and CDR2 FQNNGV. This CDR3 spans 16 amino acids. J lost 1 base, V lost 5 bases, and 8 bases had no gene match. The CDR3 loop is CASSPGTRGGTDTQYF. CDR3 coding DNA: TGTGCCAGCAGCCCCGGGACTAGGGGGGGCACAGATACGCAGTATTTT. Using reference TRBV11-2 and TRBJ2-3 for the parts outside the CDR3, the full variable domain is EAGVAQSPRYKIIEKRQSVAFWCNPISGHATLYWYQQILGQGPKLLIQFQNNGVVDDSQLPKDRFSAERLKGVDSTLKIQPAKLEDSAVYLCASSPGTRGGTDTQYFGPGTRLTVL.

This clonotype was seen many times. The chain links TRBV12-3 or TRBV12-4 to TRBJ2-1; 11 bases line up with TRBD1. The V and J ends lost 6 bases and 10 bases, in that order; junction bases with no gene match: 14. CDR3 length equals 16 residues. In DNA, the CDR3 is TGTGCCAGCAGAAGGACCGGGACAGGGGGTAGCGGAGAGCAGTTCTTC. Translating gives CASRRTGTGGSGEQFF.

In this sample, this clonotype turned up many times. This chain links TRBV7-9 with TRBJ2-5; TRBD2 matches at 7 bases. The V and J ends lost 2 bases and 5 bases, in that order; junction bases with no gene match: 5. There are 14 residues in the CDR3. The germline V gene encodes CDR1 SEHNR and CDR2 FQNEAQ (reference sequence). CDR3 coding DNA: TGTGCCAGCAGCTTAACGGGAGGTCTTGAGACCCAGTACTTC. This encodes CASSLTGGLETQYF. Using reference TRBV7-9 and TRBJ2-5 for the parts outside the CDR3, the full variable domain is DTGVSQNPRHKITKRGQNVTFRCDPISEHNRLYWYRQTLGQGPEFLTYFQNEAQLEKSRLLSDRFSAERPKGSFSTLEIQRTEQGDSAMYLCASSLTGGLETQYFGPGTRLLVL.

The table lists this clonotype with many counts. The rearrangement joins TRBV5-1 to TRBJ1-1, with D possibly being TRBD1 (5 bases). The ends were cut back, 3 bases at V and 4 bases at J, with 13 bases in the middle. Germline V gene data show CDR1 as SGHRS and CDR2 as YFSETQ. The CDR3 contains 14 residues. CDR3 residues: CASSWNGGSTEAFF. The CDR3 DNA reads TGCGCCAGCAGCTGGAATGGGGGGAGCACTGAAGCTTTCTTT.

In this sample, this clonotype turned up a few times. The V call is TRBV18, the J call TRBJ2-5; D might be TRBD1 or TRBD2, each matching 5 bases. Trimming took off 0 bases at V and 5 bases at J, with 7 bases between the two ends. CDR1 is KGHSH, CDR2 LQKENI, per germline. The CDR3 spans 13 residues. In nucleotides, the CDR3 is TGTGCCAGCTCACCACCAGAGGGGGAGACCCAGTACTTC. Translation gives CASSPPEGETQYF.

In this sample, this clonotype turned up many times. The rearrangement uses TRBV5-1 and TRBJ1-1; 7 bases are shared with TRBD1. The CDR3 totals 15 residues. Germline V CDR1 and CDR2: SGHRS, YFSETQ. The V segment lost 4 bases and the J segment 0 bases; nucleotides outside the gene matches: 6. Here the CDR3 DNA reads TGCGCCAGCAGCCGTGGACAGGCGATGAACACTGAAGCTTTCTTT. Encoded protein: CASSRGQAMNTEAFF.

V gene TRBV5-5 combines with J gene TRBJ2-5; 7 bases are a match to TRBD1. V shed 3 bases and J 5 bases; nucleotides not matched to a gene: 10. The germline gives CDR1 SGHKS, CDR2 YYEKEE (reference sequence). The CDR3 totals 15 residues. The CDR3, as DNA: TGTGCCAGCAGCTACCCGGGACAGAATCATGAGACCCAGTACTTC. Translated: CASSYPGQNHETQYF.

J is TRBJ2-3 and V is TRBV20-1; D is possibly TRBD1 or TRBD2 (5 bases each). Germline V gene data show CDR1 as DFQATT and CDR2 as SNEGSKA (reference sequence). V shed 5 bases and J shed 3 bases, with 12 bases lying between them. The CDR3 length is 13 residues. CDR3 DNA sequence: TGCAGTGCTCCCGGGACCGCAACAGATACGCAGTATTTT. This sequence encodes CSAPGTATDTQYF.

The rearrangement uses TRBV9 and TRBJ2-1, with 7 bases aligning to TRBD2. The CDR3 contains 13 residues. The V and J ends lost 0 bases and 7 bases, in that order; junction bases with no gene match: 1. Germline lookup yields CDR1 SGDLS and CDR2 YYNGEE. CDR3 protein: CASSVDGGNEQFF. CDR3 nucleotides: TGTGCCAGCAGCGTAGACGGGGGGAATGAGCAGTTCTTC. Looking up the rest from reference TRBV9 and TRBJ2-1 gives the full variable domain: DSGVTQTPKHLITATGQRVTLRCSPRSGDLSVYWYQQSLDQGLQFLIQYYNGEERAKGNILERFSAQQFPDLHSELNLSSLELGDSALYFCASSVDGGNEQFFGPGTRLTVL.

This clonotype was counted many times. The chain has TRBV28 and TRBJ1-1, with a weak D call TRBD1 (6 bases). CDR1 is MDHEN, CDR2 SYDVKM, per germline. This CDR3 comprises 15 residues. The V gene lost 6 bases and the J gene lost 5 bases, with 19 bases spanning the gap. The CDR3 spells CASSPQGSGGTEAFF. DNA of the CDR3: TGTGCCAGCAGCCCACAGGGAAGTGGGGGGACTGAAGCTTTCTTT.

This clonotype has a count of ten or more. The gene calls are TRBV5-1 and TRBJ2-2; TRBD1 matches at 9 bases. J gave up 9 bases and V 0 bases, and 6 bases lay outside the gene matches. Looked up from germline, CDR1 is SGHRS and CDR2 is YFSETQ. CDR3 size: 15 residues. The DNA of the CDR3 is TGCGCCAGCAGCTTGGAGGGGACAGGGTATCGGGAGCTGTTTTTT. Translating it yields CASSLEGTGYRELFF. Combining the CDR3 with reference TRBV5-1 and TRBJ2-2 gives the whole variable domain KAGVTQTPRYLIKTRGQQVTLSCSPISGHRSVSWYQQTPGQGLQFLFEYFSETQRNKGNFPGRFSGRQFSNSRSEMNVSTLELGDSALYLCASSLEGTGYRELFFGEGSRLTVL.

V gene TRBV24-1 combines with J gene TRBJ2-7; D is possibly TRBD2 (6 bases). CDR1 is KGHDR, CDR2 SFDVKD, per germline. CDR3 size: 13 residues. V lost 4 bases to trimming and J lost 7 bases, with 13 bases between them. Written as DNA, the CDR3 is TGTGCCACCAGTGACCCCCCACGGGAGGAGCAGTACTTC. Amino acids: CATSDPPREEQYF.

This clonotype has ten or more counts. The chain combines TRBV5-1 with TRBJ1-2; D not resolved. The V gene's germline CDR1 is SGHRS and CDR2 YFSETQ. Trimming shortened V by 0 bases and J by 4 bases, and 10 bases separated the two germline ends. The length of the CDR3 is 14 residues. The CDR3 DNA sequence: TGCGCCAGCAGCTTGGGGGCGGTTACCTATGGCTACACCTTC. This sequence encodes CASSLGAVTYGYTF.

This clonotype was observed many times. The CDR3 loop reads CATSRGEQGARTGELFF. The CDR3, as DNA: TGTGCCACCAGCAGAGGCGAACAGGGGGCAAGAACCGGGGAGCTGTTTTTT. The chain is built from TRBV15 and TRBJ2-2, with 9 bases fitting TRBD1. The germline V gene has CDR1 LNHNV and CDR2 YYDKDF (reference sequence). The CDR3 totals 17 residues. The junction had 8 bases not matched to a gene; V was cut back by 1 base and J by 5 bases.